One and the same sample provided the 22 T cell receptor beta chains below, sequenced in a study of blood T cell repertoires in COVID-19. Profiling relied on immunoSEQ multiplex PCR, and the TCRdb table lists in-frame clones only, not all of them. The table records a few hundred thousand clones, 75% to 90% of them present only once. Material for sequencing was PBMCs or T cells enriched from blood (not recorded which). These receptors were obtained from a woman aged 45 to 65 who had recovered from COVID-19.

The chain joins TRBV19 to TRBJ1-2, with 7 bases lining up with TRBD1. CDR1 is LNHDA and CDR2 is SQIVND in the germline V gene (reference sequence). The CDR3 totals 14 residues. V was pared by 7 bases and J by 2 bases, with 7 bases of the junction left unmatched. This CDR3 reads CASTPRGQNYGYTF. The DNA for the CDR3 is TGTGCCAGTACCCCCAGGGGACAGAACTATGGCTACACCTTC.

CDR3 in amino acids: CASSISGMSSYNEQFF. CDR3 bases: TGTGCCAGTAGTATTAGCGGGATGAGCTCCTACAATGAGCAGTTCTTC. This chain links TRBV19 with TRBJ2-1; 8 bases are shared with TRBD2. The CDR3 loop spans 16 amino acids. Looked up from germline, CDR1 is LNHDA and CDR2 is SQIVND (reference sequence). V lost 3 bases, J lost 0 bases, and 4 bases stayed unmatched. Filled out from reference TRBV19 and TRBJ2-1, the complete variable domain reads DGGITQSPKYLFRKEGQNVTLSCEQNLNHDAMYWYRQDPGQGLRLIYYSQIVNDFQKGDIAEGYSVSREKKESFPLTVTSAQKNPTAFYLCASSISGMSSYNEQFFGPGTRLTVL.

The chain recombines TRBV27 with TRBJ1-2, with D maybe TRBD1 (6 bases). The V gene lost 6 bases and the J gene lost 4 bases, with 12 bases spanning the gap. The germline CDR1 and CDR2 sequences are MNHEY and SMNVEV (reference sequence). The CDR3 is made up of 13 amino acids. As DNA, the CDR3 is TGTGCCAGCAGCATCGGACAGTTCTATGGCTACACCTTC. As protein: CASSIGQFYGYTF.

The chain combines TRBV5-6 with TRBJ1-5; D might be TRBD1 (6 bases). Germline lookup yields CDR1 SGHDT and CDR2 YYEEEE. The CDR3 is 13 amino acids. Deletions cut 0 bases from V and 14 bases from J, with 15 bases between. CDR3 sequence reads: CASSLAGQYNEHF. CDR3 in DNA: TGTGCCAGCAGCTTGGCCGGACAGTACAACGAGCATTTT.

The CDR3 DNA sequence: TGCGCCAGCAGCTCGTTAAGCGGGAGTTCATTAGAGACCCAGTACTTC. The encoded protein is CASSSLSGSSLETQYF. The genes are TRBV5-1 and TRBJ2-5, with TRBD2 matching 8 bases. Germline V gene data show CDR1 as SGHRS and CDR2 as YFSETQ. This CDR3 has 16 residues. Germline trimming cut 3 bases from V and 4 bases from J; bases unmatched to any gene: 11.

The chain combines TRBV10-1 with TRBJ2-2, with TRBD2 identical over 11 bases. The CDR3 spans 17 residues. Germline V CDR1 and CDR2: WNHNN, SYGVQD (reference sequence). V dropped 3 bases and J dropped 2; count of bases not matched to a gene: 5. The CDR3 loop is CASSDPTSGGNTGELFF. The CDR3 bases are TGCGCCAGCAGTGACCCCACTAGCGGGGGAAACACCGGGGAGCTGTTTTTT.

The J gene is TRBJ2-6, the V gene TRBV19; weak D call: TRBD1 (5 bases). Between the trimmed V and J ends, which lost 5 bases and 4 bases, there was a span of 12 bases. The germline gives CDR1 LNHDA, CDR2 SQIVND (reference sequence). This CDR3 has 15 amino acids. The CDR3 DNA reads as TGTGCCAGTAGTCCGTTTGACAGAGGGGCCAACGTCCTGACTTTC. It translates to CASSPFDRGANVLTF.

The CDR3 sequence is CASSLSGFLSYEQYF. The CDR3 nucleotides read TGTGCCAGCAGTTTATCAGGGTTCCTCTCCTACGAGCAGTACTTC. The chain is built from TRBV28 and TRBJ2-7, with D perhaps matching TRBD1 (5 bases). The CDR3 spans 15 residues. Per the germline V gene, CDR1 is MDHEN and CDR2 is SYDVKM. V gave up 1 base and J gave up 0 bases, with 10 bases separating them.

The J gene is TRBJ1-2, the V gene TRBV13; 7 nucleotides line up with TRBD1. The CDR3 has 17 residues. Germline assignment: CDR1 PRHDT and CDR2 FYEKMQ (reference sequence). V shed 2 bases, J shed 5 bases, and the junction held 14 bases outside the gene matches. Here the CDR3 DNA reads TGTGCCAGCAGCTTACCCCCGGAACAGGGGCCGGAGTATGGCTACACCTTC. Protein sequence: CASSLPPEQGPEYGYTF.

This clone was seen more than once but under ten times. The V call is TRBV7-3, the J call TRBJ1-1; no clear D gene. Germline V gene data show CDR1 as SGHTA and CDR2 as FQGTGA. This CDR3 has 13 amino acids. V was cut by 10 bases and J by 0 bases, with 12 bases left in between. CDR3 DNA: TGTGCCACCTTGCGGGGTCTGAACACTGAAGCTTTCTTT. Translated, it gives CATLRGLNTEAFF.

This clone was seen more than once but under ten times. The V and J genes are TRBV14 and TRBJ1-2; D unclear. Germline loops: CDR1 SGHDN, CDR2 FVKESK. V lost 1 base to trimming and J lost 5 bases, with 8 bases between them. CDR3 length: 13 amino acids. In DNA, the CDR3 is TGTGCCAGCAGCCAAGCCTTAAATTATGGCTACACCTTC. It yields the protein CASSQALNYGYTF.

V usage is TRBV29-1 and J usage is TRBJ1-2, with D maybe TRBD1 (6 bases). Per the germline V gene, CDR1 is SQVTM and CDR2 is ANQGSEA. The CDR3 is 15 amino acids. With 0 bases removed from V and 8 bases from J, the gap between germline ends came to 19 bases. CDR3 loop: CSVEDSGQIFRGYTF. The CDR3 DNA follows: TGCAGCGTTGAAGATTCCGGACAGATTTTTAGGGGCTACACCTTC.

This clone has just one count. J is TRBJ1-1 and V is TRBV28; D is undetermined. Trimming took 8 bases from V and 0 from J, leaving 10 bases between them. This CDR3 has 13 amino acids. Germline V lookup: CDR1 MDHEN, CDR2 SYDVKM. CDR3 sequence (DNA): TGTGCCAGCCAGATGATTTTGAACACTGAAGCTTTCTTT. This translates into CASQMILNTEAFF.

This chain uses TRBV7-8 with TRBJ2-7; 8 bases line up with TRBD1. Losses at the gene ends were 3 bases for V and 5 bases for J; bases not matched to a gene: 6. Germline CDR1 reads SGHVS; CDR2 reads FQNEAQ. This CDR3 comprises 14 residues. CDR3 amino acids: CASSLDRVSHEQYF. The CDR3 DNA sequence: TGTGCCAGCAGCTTGGACAGGGTATCTCACGAGCAGTACTTC.

J is TRBJ2-4 and V is TRBV2; maybe TRBD1 (5 bases). CDR3 length: 16 amino acids. V was cut by 6 bases and J by 2 bases, with 17 bases left in between. Per the germline V gene, CDR1 is SNHLY and CDR2 is FYNNEI. The CDR3 here is CASREKPDRTKNIQYF. The DNA for the CDR3 is TGTGCCAGCAGGGAAAAACCTGACAGAACCAAAAACATTCAGTACTTC.

V gene TRBV6-1 combines with J gene TRBJ2-3; possible D gene TRBD2, 6 bases. Germline V lookup: CDR1 MNHNS, CDR2 SASEGT. This CDR3 comprises 14 residues. Trimming took off 1 base at V and 4 bases at J, with 9 bases between the two ends. The CDR3 loop is CASSEVGGSDTQYF. The CDR3 nucleotides read TGTGCCAGCAGTGAAGTGGGGGGTTCAGATACGCAGTATTTT.

The chain couples TRBV3-1 (or the pseudogene TRBV3-2) to TRBJ2-2; possibly TRBD2 for D (6 bases). Germline assignment: CDR1 LGHDT and CDR2 YNNKEL (reference sequence). The CDR3 contains 17 residues. V was trimmed by 1 base and J by 6 bases, leaving 18 bases between them. The CDR3 here is CASSQGLTRGRAGELFF. The CDR3 coding sequence is TGTGCCAGCAGCCAAGGTCTGACTAGGGGACGGGCCGGGGAGCTGTTTTTT.

In its sample, this clone was seen a few times. The chain has TRBV27 and TRBJ1-5, with 9 bases fitting TRBD1. CDR1 is MNHEY, CDR2 SMNVEV, per germline (reference sequence). The CDR3 has 13 residues. The trim removed 4 bases at V and 7 bases at J, leaving 2 bases unmatched. The DNA for the CDR3 is TGTGCCAGCAGTTCAGGGACAGGGCAGCCCCAGCATTTT. Encoded protein: CASSSGTGQPQHF.

The J gene is TRBJ2-3, the V gene TRBV5-1; TRBD2 aligns across 13 bases. The CDR3 consists of 14 residues. Trimming cost V 5 bases and J 6 bases; bases outside gene matches: 3. In germline, CDR1 is SGHRS, CDR2 YFSETQ. The CDR3 region has the DNA TGCGCCAGCAGGTCGACTAGCGGGAGGGATACGCAGTATTTT. Protein sequence: CASRSTSGRDTQYF. The variable domain in full, completed from reference TRBV5-1 and TRBJ2-3, reads KAGVTQTPRYLIKTRGQQVTLSCSPISGHRSVSWYQQTPGQGLQFLFEYFSETQRNKGNFPGRFSGRQFSNSRSEMNVSTLELGDSALYLCASRSTSGRDTQYFGPGTRLTVL.

This clone has a handful of counts. This chain joins TRBV25-1 and TRBJ1-1; 7 bases are shared with TRBD1. This CDR3 has 14 amino acids. Germline loops: CDR1 MGHDK, CDR2 SYGVNS. Germline trimming cut 5 bases from V and 0 bases from J; bases unmatched to any gene: 3. In nucleotides, the CDR3 is TGTGCCAGCAGTCTCCAGGGGGTGAACACTGAAGCTTTCTTT. It yields the protein CASSLQGVNTEAFF.

The CDR3: CASSFWEAGGTRTQYF. The CDR3 coding sequence is TGTGCCAGCAGTTTTTGGGAAGCGGGAGGGACCAGGACCCAGTACTTC. V and J are TRBV28 and TRBJ2-5, with 10 bases that match TRBD2. Germline trimming cut 3 bases from V and 7 bases from J; bases unmatched to any gene: 11. The CDR3 sequence is 16 residues long. Germline values: CDR1 MDHEN, CDR2 SYDVKM.

The rearrangement uses TRBV7-9 and TRBJ1-2; a weak D match, TRBD1 (5 bases). CDR3 size: 14 residues. Per germline, CDR1 SEHNR and CDR2 FQNEAQ (reference sequence). The germline V and J ends were trimmed by 1 base and 1 base, with 7 bases remaining between them. CDR3 nucleotides: TGTGCCAGCAGCTTAGATCAGGGTAACTATGGCTACACCTTC. Its protein is CASSLDQGNYGYTF.